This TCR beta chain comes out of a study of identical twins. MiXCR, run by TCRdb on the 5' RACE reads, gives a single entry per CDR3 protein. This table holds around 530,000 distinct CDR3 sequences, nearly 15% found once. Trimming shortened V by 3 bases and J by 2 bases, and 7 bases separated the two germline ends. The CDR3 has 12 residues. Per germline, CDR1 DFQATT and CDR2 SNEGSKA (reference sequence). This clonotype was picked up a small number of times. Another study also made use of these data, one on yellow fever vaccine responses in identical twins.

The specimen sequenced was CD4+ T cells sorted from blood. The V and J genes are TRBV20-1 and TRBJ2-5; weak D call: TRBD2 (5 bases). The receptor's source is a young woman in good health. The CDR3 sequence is CSARRAQETQYF. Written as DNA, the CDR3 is TGCAGTGCTAGGAGGGCGCAAGAGACCCAGTACTTC.